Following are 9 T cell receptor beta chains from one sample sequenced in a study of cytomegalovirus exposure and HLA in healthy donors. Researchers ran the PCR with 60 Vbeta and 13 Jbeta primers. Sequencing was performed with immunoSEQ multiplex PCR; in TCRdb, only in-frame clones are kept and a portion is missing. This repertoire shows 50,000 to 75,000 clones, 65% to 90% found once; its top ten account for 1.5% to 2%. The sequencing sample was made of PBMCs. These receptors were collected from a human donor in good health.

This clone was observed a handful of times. The CDR3 loop is CASSSHLRSGLAGGNEQFF. The CDR3 nucleotides read TGTGCCAGCAGCTCCCACCTCCGATCGGGACTAGCGGGAGGTAATGAGCAGTTCTTC. J is TRBJ2-1 and V is TRBV7-9, with 15 bases identical to TRBD2. V was pared by 4 bases and J by 7 bases, with 14 bases of the junction left unmatched. Germline assignment: CDR1 SEHNR and CDR2 FQNEAQ (reference sequence). This CDR3 region has 19 residues.

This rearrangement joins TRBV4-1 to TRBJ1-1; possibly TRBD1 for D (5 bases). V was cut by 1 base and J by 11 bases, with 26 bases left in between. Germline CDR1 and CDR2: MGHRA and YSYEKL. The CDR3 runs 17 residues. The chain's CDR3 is CASSQVSVGLSRGGAFF. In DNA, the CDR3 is TGCGCCAGCAGCCAAGTCTCGGTGGGGCTGAGCCGCGGTGGCGCTTTCTTT.

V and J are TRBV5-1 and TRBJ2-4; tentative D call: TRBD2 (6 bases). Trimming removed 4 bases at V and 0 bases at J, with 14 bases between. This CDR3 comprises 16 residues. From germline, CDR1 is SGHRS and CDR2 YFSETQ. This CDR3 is CASSHGTPLAKNIQYF. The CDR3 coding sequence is TGCGCCAGCAGCCATGGGACTCCTTTAGCCAAAAACATTCAGTACTTC.

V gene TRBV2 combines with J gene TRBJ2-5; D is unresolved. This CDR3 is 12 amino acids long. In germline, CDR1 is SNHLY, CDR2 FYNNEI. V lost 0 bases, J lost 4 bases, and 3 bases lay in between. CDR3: CASSEARETQYF. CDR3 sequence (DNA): TGTGCCAGCAGTGAAGCCCGAGAGACCCAGTACTTC.

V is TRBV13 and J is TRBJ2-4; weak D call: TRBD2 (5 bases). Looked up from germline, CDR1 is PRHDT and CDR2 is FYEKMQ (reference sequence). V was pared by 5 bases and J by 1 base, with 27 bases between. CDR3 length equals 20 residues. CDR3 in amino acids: CASSPPQYVGEARAKNIQYF. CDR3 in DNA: TGTGCCAGCAGCCCCCCCCAATATGTGGGAGAGGCGCGCGCCAAAAACATTCAGTACTTC.

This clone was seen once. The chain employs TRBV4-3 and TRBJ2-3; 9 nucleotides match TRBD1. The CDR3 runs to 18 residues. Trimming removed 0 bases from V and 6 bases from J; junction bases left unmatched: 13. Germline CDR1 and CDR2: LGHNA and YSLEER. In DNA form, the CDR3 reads TGCGCCAGCAGCCAAGAGCTTAACAGGGGGCTCACCGCGGATACGCAGTATTTT. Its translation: CASSQELNRGLTADTQYF.

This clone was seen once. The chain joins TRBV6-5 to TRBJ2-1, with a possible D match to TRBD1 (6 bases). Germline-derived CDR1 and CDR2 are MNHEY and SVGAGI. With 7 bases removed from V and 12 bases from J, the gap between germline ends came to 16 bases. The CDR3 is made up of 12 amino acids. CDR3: CASTSPGHMQFF. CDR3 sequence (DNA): TGTGCCAGCACCTCCCCGGGACACATGCAGTTCTTC.

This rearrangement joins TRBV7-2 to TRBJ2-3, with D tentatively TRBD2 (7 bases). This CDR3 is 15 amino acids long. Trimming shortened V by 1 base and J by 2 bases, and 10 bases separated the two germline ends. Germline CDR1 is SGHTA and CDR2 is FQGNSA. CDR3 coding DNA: TGTGCCAGCAGCTTAGTCGGGGGGCACACAGATACGCAGTATTTT. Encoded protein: CASSLVGGHTDTQYF.

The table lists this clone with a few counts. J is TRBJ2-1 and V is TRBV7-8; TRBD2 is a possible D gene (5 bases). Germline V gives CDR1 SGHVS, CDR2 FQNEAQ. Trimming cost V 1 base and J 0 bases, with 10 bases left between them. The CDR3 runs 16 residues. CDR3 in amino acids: CASSLEPGSSYNEQFF. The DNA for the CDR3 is TGTGCCAGCAGCTTAGAGCCGGGGAGCTCCTACAATGAGCAGTTCTTC.